This is a list of T cell receptor beta chains from one sample in a study of response to subunit inactivated influenza vaccine. TCRdb re-analysed the RT-PCR reads in MiXCR, keeping a single row per CDR3 protein. The sample includes roughly 150,000 distinct CDR3 sequences, roughly 10% of them seen just once. This material consisted of non-naive T cells sorted from PBMCs, taken about 6 weeks after vaccination. The receptors were gathered from a man aged 50 or older who received an inactivated influenza vaccine. The CDR3 runs from the conserved cysteine through the conserved F or W. A D gene is named only where the DNA matches it firmly. The size entry is marked missing in some rows and otherwise reads once, few, many or a size class.

d_call: .
clone_size: .
cdr3_length: 13
v_call: TRBV6-2/TRBV6-3
j_call: TRBJ2-3
cdr3_aa: CASNKYNTDTQYF
cdr3_nt: TGTGCCAGCAACAAATACAACACAGATACGCAGTATTTT

d_call: TRBD1
clone_size: .
cdr3_length: 16
v_call: TRBV4-1
j_call: TRBJ1-2
cdr3_aa: CASSHKTGQILYGYTF
cdr3_nt: TGCGCCAGCAGCCACAAAACGGGACAGATACTTTATGGCTACACCTTC

d_call: TRBD1
clone_size: .
cdr3_length: 15
v_call: TRBV14
j_call: TRBJ2-1
cdr3_aa: CASSQYLTGIDEQFF
cdr3_nt: TGTGCCAGCAGCCAATACCTGACAGGGATCGATGAGCAGTTCTTC

d_call: .
clone_size: .
cdr3_length: 14
v_call: TRBV20-1
j_call: TRBJ2-4
cdr3_aa: CSALESLAKNIQYF
cdr3_nt: TGCAGTGCCCTAGAATCTCTAGCCAAAAACATTCAGTACTTC

d_call: .
clone_size: many
cdr3_length: 15
v_call: TRBV12-3/TRBV12-4
j_call: TRBJ2-7
cdr3_aa: CASSLVGPGSYEQYF
cdr3_nt: TGTGCCAGCAGTTTAGTGGGGCCAGGGTCCTACGAGCAGTACTTC

d_call: .
clone_size: .
cdr3_length: 14
v_call: TRBV28
j_call: TRBJ2-3
cdr3_aa: CASSTGDGTDTQYF
cdr3_nt: TGTGCCAGCTCGACGGGCGATGGCACAGATACGCAGTATTTT

d_call: .
clone_size: few
cdr3_length: 11
v_call: TRBV6-5
j_call: TRBJ1-1
cdr3_aa: CASTHGGEAFF
cdr3_nt: TGTGCCAGCACCCACGGGGGTGAAGCTTTCTTT

d_call: TRBD1
clone_size: many
cdr3_length: 15
v_call: TRBV7-9
j_call: TRBJ2-1
cdr3_aa: CASSYGTGTGNEQFF
cdr3_nt: TGTGCCAGCAGCTACGGGACAGGGACGGGGAATGAGCAGTTCTTC

d_call: TRBD2
clone_size: few
cdr3_length: 17
v_call: TRBV3-1
j_call: TRBJ2-1
cdr3_aa: CASSPKTGTSGYNEQFF
cdr3_nt: TGTGCCAGCAGCCCAAAAACCGGGACTAGCGGATACAATGAGCAGTTCTTC

d_call: .
clone_size: few
cdr3_length: 12
v_call: TRBV7-8
j_call: TRBJ2-7
cdr3_aa: CASSRLGYEQYF
cdr3_nt: TGTGCCAGCAGCCGGCTGGGGTACGAGCAGTACTTC